Listed below are T cell receptor beta chains from one sample, sequenced in a study of blood T cell repertoires in COVID-19. Sequencing was performed with immunoSEQ multiplex PCR; in TCRdb, only in-frame clones are kept and a portion is missing. Here the sample spans more than 200,000 clones, around 80% being singletons. The specimen was peripheral blood. The receptors stem from a man between 60 and 70 years old with acute or convalescent COVID-19. The CDR3 runs from the conserved cysteine through the conserved F or W. The D gene is left open where the match is weak. Clone size is given for some rows only: seen once, a few or many times, or a class if the clone is expanded.

DNA,CDR3,J,V,D,size
TGTGCCAGTAGCCCGGACAGGGGAGGTGAAAAACTGTTTTTT,CASSPDRGGEKLFF,TRBJ1-4,TRBV19,TRBD1,-
TGTGCCAGCAGCCTCACGGGGGGGTCCCCAGATACGCAGTATTTT,CASSLTGGSPDTQYF,TRBJ2-3,TRBV3-1/TRBV3-2,TRBD2,-
TGTGCCAGTAGTCCATATGAGGGCAGGAGACTAGCCAAAAACATTCAGTACTTC,CASSPYEGRRLAKNIQYF,TRBJ2-4,TRBV19,-,-
TGTGCCAGCCGAAACAGCGGGAGTAGAGGCAATGAGCAGTTCTTC,CASRNSGSRGNEQFF,TRBJ2-1,TRBV6-5,TRBD2,-
TGTGCCAGCAGCCGTGCGGACAGGGGGCGACCTAATGAAAAACTGTTTTTT,CASSRADRGRPNEKLFF,TRBJ1-4,TRBV3-1/TRBV3-2,TRBD1,few
TGTGCCAGCAGTTCGGGACAGGGATTGAACACTGAAGCTTTCTTT,CASSSGQGLNTEAFF,TRBJ1-1,TRBV6-6,TRBD1,-
TGTGCCAGCAGCGACGCCGGACAGCCCCTAATCGAAAAACTGTTTTTT,CASSDAGQPLIEKLFF,TRBJ1-4,TRBV7-9,-,-
TGTGCCAGCATTCCTGGGGCGTTATCCTACGAGCAGTACTTC,CASIPGALSYEQYF,TRBJ2-7,TRBV28,-,-
TGCGCCAGCAGCTTGAGCATCGGGGCTAGCGGGGCGGAGACCCAGTACTTC,CASSLSIGASGAETQYF,TRBJ2-5,TRBV5-1,TRBD2,-
TGTGCCAGCAGCTTAGAGGACAGGGGGAGGACTGAAGCTTTCTTT,CASSLEDRGRTEAFF,TRBJ1-1,TRBV13,TRBD1,-
TGTGCCAGCAGTCCTCAACAGGCGAACTATGGCTACACCTTC,CASSPQQANYGYTF,TRBJ1-2,TRBV6-5,-,-
TGTGCCAGCAGCTTACCACTAGCGGCAGAGGGGAATGAGCAGTTCTTC,CASSLPLAAEGNEQFF,TRBJ2-1,TRBV7-9,TRBD2,-
TGCAGCGTTGTTGGGGAGGGGCAAAAAGCTTTCTTT,CSVVGEGQKAFF,TRBJ1-1,TRBV29-1,-,-
TGTGCCAGCAGTTCTAGCCAGGAGACCCAGTACTTC,CASSSSQETQYF,TRBJ2-5,TRBV28,-,-
TGTGCCAGCAGTGAAATGGCCCAGGGAAGGACTGAAGCTTTCTTT,CASSEMAQGRTEAFF,TRBJ1-1,TRBV6-1,-,-
TGTGCCAGCTCACCAATACCTAGCGGGGCCAACGAGCAGTACTTC,CASSPIPSGANEQYF,TRBJ2-7,TRBV18,TRBD2,-
TGTGCCAGCAGTGTCACCGTTCGGGGCAATGAGCAGTTCTTC,CASSVTVRGNEQFF,TRBJ2-1,TRBV25-1,-,-
TGCGCCAGCAGCTTGGTACATAGCAGAACTAACTATGGCTACACCTTC,CASSLVHSRTNYGYTF,TRBJ1-2,TRBV5-1,-,-
TGTGCCAGCAGCGCGCTAGCGGGAGGGCCTGGGAATGAGCAGTTCTTC,CASSALAGGPGNEQFF,TRBJ2-1,TRBV9,TRBD2,-
TGTGCCAGCAGCCAAGCGGACAGGGGACCTTTGAACGAGCAGTACTTC,CASSQADRGPLNEQYF,TRBJ2-7,TRBV4-2,TRBD1,-
TGTGCCAGTAGCTCGGGACACCTGAACACTGAAGCTTTCTTT,CASSSGHLNTEAFF,TRBJ1-1,TRBV19,-,-
TGCGCCAGCAGCAGAACCGGGACAGGGAATTCACCCCTCCACTTT,CASSRTGTGNSPLHF,TRBJ1-6,TRBV5-1,TRBD1,-
TGTGCCAGCACCGTAGGGGTGGGAGGCTACACCTTC,CASTVGVGGYTF,TRBJ1-2,TRBV2,-,-
TGTGCCAGCAGCCCCACGGGGGGAAACACCATATATTTT,CASSPTGGNTIYF,TRBJ1-3,TRBV9,-,-
TGTGCCAGCAGCTTAATCGCCCACGGGGGGAGCTCTGGGGCCAACGTCCTGACTTTC,CASSLIAHGGSSGANVLTF,TRBJ2-6,TRBV7-6,TRBD2,-
TGCGCCAGCAGCTTGGCCTCCGGGACACTACAAGAGACCCAGTACTTC,CASSLASGTLQETQYF,TRBJ2-5,TRBV5-1,-,-
TGCGCCAGCAGCCCCGCCGACAGGGGGGAGCAAAACATTCAGTACTTC,CASSPADRGEQNIQYF,TRBJ2-4,TRBV4-3,TRBD1,-
TGTGCCAGCAGCTTACAAGCGGGAGTCGTCGAGCAGTACTTC,CASSLQAGVVEQYF,TRBJ2-7,TRBV7-8,TRBD2,-
TGTGCCAGCAGCCGAGGACTGGACTACGAGCAGTACTTC,CASSRGLDYEQYF,TRBJ2-7,TRBV7-9,-,-
TGTGCCAGCAGCCAAGGGGTTGCGGGGAATGAGCAGTTCTTC,CASSQGVAGNEQFF,TRBJ2-1,TRBV3-1/TRBV3-2,-,-
TGCGCCAGCAGCCAAGTATTGAGCGGGAGGCCTACGCAGTTCTTC,CASSQVLSGRPTQFF,TRBJ2-1,TRBV4-1,TRBD2,-
TGTGCCAGCAGCTCAACAGGCAACACTGAAGCTTTCTTT,CASSSTGNTEAFF,TRBJ1-1,TRBV7-2,-,-
TGTGCCAGCAGTTACTCCGCAGCGGCTGGAAACACCATATATTTT,CASSYSAAAGNTIYF,TRBJ1-3,TRBV6-6,-,-
TGCAGTGCTGGGCAAACCTACGAGCAGTACTTC,CSAGQTYEQYF,TRBJ2-7,TRBV20-1,-,once
TGTGCTAGTGACCCTACAGCGAACACTGAAGCTTTCTTT,CASDPTANTEAFF,TRBJ1-1,TRBV12-5,-,-
TGTGCCAGTAGTCTAGGCGGGACAGGGAAGTACGAGCAGTACTTC,CASSLGGTGKYEQYF,TRBJ2-7,TRBV19,TRBD1,few
TGCGCCAGCAGTGTTCTATCGAGCTCCTACGAGCAGTACTTC,CASSVLSSSYEQYF,TRBJ2-7,TRBV10-1,-,-
TGTGCCAGCAGCTTAGCGGGGGACACAGATACGCAGTATTTT,CASSLAGDTDTQYF,TRBJ2-3,TRBV6-4,TRBD2,once
TGCGCCAGCAGCCAAGGAGGATGGGGACTCACCACAGATACGCAGTATTTT,CASSQGGWGLTTDTQYF,TRBJ2-3,TRBV4-1,-,-
TGTGCCTGGAGTGTAGGACAGTCTCTGGGGAACACTGAAGCTTTCTTT,CAWSVGQSLGNTEAFF,TRBJ1-1,TRBV30,-,-
TGTGCCAGCAGTTCCGGACAGCAGCCCCAGCATTTT,CASSSGQQPQHF,TRBJ1-5,TRBV28,-,-
TGTGCCAGCAGAGGACTAGCTTACAATGAGCAGTTCTTC,CASRGLAYNEQFF,TRBJ2-1,TRBV11-2,TRBD2,-
TGTGCCACCAGCGGGACACTCAAGGGTTCACCCCTCCACTTT,CATSGTLKGSPLHF,TRBJ1-6,TRBV15,-,-
TGTGCCAGCAGCCTTGTTACCGGGGAGCTGTTTTTT,CASSLVTGELFF,TRBJ2-2,TRBV11-3,-,once
TGTGCCAGCAGCTTAAAAGCCTACCCAGATACGCAGTATTTT,CASSLKAYPDTQYF,TRBJ2-3,TRBV7-3,-,-
TGTGCCAGCAGCTCCGACGGGGGTGCGGGAAACACCATATATTTT,CASSSDGGAGNTIYF,TRBJ1-3,TRBV7-9,-,-